What follows describes a single T cell receptor beta chain. The antigen is unknown. These data are taken from a study of OX40 agonist ivuxolimab in advanced cancers. Across the whole study: Anti-PD-1, anti-PD-L1 or anti-CTLA-4 therapy given earlier was allowed, and around 40% had some.

Study-wide results and limits: Low normalized T-cell clonal expansion was additionally recorded for some nonresponders.

Using immunoSEQ multiplex PCR, the repertoire was profiled, and TCRdb retains in-frame clones only, with some absent. The table includes roughly 70,000 clones, 65% to 85% detected once. Collection of blood occurred at baseline, at cycle 4 day 1, and at cycle 7 day 1. The CDR3 loop spans 16 amino acids. The germline V gene encodes CDR1 GTSNPN and CDR2 SVGIG (reference sequence). The junction had 9 bases not matched to a gene; V was cut back by 4 bases and J by 0 bases. The starting material was CD4+ or CD8+ T cells sorted from blood, obtained in a trial of the OX40 agonist ivuxolimab. The sequence was collected from an adult with an advanced solid tumor such as melanoma, head and neck, liver or kidney cancer. The chain recombines TRBV30 with TRBJ2-4; 7 nucleotides align to TRBD2. Here the CDR3 reads CAWIAAGERAKNIQYF. The DNA of the CDR3 is TGTGCCTGGATCGCGGCGGGGGAACGAGCCAAAAACATTCAGTACTTC.